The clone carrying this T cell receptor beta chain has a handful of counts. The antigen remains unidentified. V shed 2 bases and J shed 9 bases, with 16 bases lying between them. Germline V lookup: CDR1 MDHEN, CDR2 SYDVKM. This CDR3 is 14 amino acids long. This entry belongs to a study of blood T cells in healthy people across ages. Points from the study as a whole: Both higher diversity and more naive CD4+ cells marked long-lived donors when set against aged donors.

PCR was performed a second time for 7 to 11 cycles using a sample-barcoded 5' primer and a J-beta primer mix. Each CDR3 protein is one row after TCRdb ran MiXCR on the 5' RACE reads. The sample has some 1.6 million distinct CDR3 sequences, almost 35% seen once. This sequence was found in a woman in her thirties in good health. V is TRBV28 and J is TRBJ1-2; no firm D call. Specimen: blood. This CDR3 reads CASSLPTAEVSYTF. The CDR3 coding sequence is TGTGCCAGCAGTTTACCCACAGCGGAAGTAAGCTACACCTTC.